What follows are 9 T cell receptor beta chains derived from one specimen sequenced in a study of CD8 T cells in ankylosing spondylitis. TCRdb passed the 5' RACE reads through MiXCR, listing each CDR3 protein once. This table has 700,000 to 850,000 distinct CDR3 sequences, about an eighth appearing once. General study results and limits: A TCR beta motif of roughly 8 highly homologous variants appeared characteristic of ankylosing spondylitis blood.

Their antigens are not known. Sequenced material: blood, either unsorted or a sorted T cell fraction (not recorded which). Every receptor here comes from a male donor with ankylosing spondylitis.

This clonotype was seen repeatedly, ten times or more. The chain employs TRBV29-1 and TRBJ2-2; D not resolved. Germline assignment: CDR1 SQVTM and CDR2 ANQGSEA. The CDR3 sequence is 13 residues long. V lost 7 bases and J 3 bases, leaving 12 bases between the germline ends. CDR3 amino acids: CSAASYDTGELFF. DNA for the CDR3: TGCAGCGCTGCATCCTATGACACCGGGGAGCTGTTTTTT.

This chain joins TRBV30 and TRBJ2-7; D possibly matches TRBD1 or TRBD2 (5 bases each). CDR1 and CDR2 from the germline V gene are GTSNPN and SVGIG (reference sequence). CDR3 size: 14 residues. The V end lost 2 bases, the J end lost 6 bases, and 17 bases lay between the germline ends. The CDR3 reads CAWSIPGPAAEQYF. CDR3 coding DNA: TGTGCCTGGAGTATTCCGGGACCTGCAGCCGAGCAGTACTTC.

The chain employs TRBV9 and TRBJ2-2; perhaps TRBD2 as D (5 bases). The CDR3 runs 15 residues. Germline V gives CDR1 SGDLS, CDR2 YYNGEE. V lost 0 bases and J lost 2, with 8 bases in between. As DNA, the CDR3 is TGTGCCAGCAGCGTAGTAGACTACAACACCGGGGAGCTGTTTTTT. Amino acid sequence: CASSVVDYNTGELFF. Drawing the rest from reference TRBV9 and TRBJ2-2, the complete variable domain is DSGVTQTPKHLITATGQRVTLRCSPRSGDLSVYWYQQSLDQGLQFLIQYYNGEERAKGNILERFSAQQFPDLHSELNLSSLELGDSALYFCASSVVDYNTGELFFGEGSRLTVL.

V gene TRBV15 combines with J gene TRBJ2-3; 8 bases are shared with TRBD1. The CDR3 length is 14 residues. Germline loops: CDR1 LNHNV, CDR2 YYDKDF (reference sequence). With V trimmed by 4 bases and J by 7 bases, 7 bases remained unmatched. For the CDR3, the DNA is TGTGCCACCAGCATGGGACAGGCCCGAAATACGCAGTATTTT. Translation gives CATSMGQARNTQYF.

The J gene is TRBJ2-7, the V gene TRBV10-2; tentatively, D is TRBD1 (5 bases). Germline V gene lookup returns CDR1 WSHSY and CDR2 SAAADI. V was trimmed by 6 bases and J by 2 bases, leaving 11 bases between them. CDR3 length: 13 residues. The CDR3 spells CASSEQAPYEQYF. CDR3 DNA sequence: TGCGCCAGCAGCGAACAGGCCCCCTACGAGCAGTACTTC.

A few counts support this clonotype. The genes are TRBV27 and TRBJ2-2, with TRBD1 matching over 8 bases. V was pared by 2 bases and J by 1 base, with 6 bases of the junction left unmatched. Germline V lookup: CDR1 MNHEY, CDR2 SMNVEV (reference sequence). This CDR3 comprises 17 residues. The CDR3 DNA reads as TGTGCCAGCAGTTTACTAAGGACAGGGATGAACACCGGGGAGCTGTTTTTT. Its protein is CASSLLRTGMNTGELFF.

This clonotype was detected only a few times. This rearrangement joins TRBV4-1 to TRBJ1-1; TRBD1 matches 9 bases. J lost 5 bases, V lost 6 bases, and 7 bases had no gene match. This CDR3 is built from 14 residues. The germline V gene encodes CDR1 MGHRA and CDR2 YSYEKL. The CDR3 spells CASRSGTGKTEAFF. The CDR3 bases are TGCGCCAGCAGATCCGGGACAGGGAAGACTGAAGCTTTCTTT.

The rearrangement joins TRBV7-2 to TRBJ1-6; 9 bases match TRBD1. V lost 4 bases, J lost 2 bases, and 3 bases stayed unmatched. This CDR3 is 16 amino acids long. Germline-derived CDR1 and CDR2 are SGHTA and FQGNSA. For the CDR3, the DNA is TGTGCCAGCAGCTCCGGGACAGGGCCCTATAATTCACCCCTCCACTTT. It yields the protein CASSSGTGPYNSPLHF.

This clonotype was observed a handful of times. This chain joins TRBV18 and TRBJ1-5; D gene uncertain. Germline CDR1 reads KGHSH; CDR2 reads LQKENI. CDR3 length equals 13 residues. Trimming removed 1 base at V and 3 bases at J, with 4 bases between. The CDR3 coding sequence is TGTGCCAGCTCACCACTCAACAATCAGCCCCAGCATTTT. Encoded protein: CASSPLNNQPQHF.